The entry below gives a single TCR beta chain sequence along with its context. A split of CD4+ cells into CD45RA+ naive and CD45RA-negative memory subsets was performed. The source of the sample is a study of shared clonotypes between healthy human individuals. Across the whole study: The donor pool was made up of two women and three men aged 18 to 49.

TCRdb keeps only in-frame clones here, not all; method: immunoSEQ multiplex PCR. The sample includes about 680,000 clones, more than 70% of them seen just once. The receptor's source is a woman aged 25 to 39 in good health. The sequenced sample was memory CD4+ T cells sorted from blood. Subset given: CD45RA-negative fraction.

The CDR3 region has the DNA TGTGCCAGTAGTCTACTAGCGGGAGGGGGCAATGAGCAGTTCTTC. The encoded protein is CASSLLAGGGNEQFF. The chain recombines TRBV19 with TRBJ2-1, with 13 bases matching TRBD2. This CDR3 contains 15 residues. Losses at the gene ends were 5 bases for V and 6 bases for J; bases not matched to a gene: 4. Germline CDR1 LNHDA, CDR2 SQIVND (reference sequence).